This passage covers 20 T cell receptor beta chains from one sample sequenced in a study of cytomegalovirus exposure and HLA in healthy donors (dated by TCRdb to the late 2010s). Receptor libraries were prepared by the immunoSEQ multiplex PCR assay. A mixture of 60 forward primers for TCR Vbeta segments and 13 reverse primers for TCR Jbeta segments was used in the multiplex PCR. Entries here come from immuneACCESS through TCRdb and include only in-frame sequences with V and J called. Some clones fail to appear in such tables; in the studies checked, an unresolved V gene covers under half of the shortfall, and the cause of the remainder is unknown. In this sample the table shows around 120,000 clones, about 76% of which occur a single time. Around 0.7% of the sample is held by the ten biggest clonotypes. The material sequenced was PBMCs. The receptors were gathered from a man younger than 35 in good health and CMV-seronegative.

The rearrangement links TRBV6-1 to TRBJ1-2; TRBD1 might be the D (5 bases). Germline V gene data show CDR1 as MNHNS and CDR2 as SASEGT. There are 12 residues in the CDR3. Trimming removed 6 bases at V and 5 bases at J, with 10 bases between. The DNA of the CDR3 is TGTGCCAGCAGCTCGGGACTATATGGCTACACCTTC. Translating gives CASSSGLYGYTF.

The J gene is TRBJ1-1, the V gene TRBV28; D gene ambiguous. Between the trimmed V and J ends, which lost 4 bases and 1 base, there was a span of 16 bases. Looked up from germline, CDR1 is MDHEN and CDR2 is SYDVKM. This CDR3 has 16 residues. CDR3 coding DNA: TGTGCCAGCAGTTCCCCCTCCGGGAAACAGAACACTGAAGCTTTCTTT. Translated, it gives CASSSPSGKQNTEAFF. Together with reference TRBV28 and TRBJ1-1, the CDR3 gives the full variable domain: DVKVTQSSRYLVKRTGEKVFLECVQDMDHENMFWYRQDPGLGLRLIYFSYDVKMKEKGDIPEGYSVSREKKERFSLILESASTNQTSMYLCASSSPSGKQNTEAFFGQGTRLTVV.

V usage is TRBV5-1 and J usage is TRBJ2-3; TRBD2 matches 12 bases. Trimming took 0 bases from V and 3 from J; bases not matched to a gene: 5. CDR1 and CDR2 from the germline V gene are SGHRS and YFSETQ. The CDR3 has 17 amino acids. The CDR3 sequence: CASSLAASGGVTDTQYF. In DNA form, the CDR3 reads TGCGCCAGCAGCTTGGCCGCTAGCGGGGGGGTAACAGATACGCAGTATTTT.

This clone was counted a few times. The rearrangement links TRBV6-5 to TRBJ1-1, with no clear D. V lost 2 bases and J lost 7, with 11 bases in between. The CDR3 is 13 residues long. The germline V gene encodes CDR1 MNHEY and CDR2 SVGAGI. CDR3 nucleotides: TGTGCCAGCAGTTACCGAGGACGGGATGAAGCTTTCTTT. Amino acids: CASSYRGRDEAFF.

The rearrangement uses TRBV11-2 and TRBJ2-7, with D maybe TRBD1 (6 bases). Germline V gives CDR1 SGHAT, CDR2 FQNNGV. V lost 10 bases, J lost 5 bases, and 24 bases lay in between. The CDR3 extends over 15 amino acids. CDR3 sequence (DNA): TGTGCCACAAACTCGGCAGGAGAGGGGGTTAACGAGCAGTACTTC. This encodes CATNSAGEGVNEQYF.

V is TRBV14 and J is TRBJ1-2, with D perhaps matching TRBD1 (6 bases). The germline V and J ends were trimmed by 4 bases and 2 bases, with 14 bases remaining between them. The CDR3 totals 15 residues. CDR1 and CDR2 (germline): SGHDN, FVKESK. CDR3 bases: TGTGCCAGCAGCCCCCTAGGGCAGGGGAACTATGGCTACACCTTC. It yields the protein CASSPLGQGNYGYTF.

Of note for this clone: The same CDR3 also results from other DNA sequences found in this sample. CDR3: CASSVAGGNYGYTF. The CDR3 DNA sequence: TGTGCCAGCAGCGTTGCAGGGGGCAACTATGGCTACACCTTC. The gene calls are TRBV9 and TRBJ1-2; 8 nucleotides agree with TRBD1. Germline CDR1 is SGDLS and CDR2 is YYNGEE. The CDR3 covers 14 residues. Trimming took 2 bases from V and 2 from J; bases not matched to a gene: 2. Full variable domain (missing parts from reference TRBV9 and TRBJ1-2): DSGVTQTPKHLITATGQRVTLRCSPRSGDLSVYWYQQSLDQGLQFLIQYYNGEERAKGNILERFSAQQFPDLHSELNLSSLELGDSALYFCASSVAGGNYGYTFGSGTRLTVV.

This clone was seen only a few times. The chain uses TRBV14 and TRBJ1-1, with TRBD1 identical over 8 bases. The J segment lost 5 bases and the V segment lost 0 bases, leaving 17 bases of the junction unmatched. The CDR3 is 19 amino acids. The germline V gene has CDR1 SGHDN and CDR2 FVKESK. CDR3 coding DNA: TGTGCCAGCAGCCAAGATGGCTCGGCCAGGGGGCGCCCGAAGACTGAAGCTTTCTTT. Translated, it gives CASSQDGSARGRPKTEAFF.

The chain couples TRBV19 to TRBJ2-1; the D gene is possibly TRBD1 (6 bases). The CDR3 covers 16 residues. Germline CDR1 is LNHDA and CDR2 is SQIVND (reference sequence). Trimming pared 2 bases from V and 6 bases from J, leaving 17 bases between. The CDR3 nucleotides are TGTGCCAGTAGTATATCAGAAGGGGTAGGGGGCAATGAGCAGTTCTTC. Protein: CASSISEGVGGNEQFF.

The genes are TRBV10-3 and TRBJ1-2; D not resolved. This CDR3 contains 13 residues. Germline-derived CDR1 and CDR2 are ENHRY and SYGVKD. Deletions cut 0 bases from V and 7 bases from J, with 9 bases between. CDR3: CAISESARGGYTF. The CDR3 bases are TGTGCCATCAGTGAGTCAGCCCGAGGTGGCTACACCTTC.

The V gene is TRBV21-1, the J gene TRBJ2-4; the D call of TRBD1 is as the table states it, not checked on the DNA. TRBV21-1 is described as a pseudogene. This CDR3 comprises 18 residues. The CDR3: CASSKVNSPLLAKNIQYF. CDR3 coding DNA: TGTGCCAGCAGCAAAGTTAACAGCCCTCTCCTAGCCAAAAACATTCAGTACTTC.

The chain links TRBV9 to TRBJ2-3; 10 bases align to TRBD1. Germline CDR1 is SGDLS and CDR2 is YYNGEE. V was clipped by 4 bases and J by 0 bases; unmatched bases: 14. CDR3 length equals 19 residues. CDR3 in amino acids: CASSPSGTGVGLSTDTQYF. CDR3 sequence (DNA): TGTGCCAGCAGCCCATCCGGGACAGGGGTTGGTTTGAGCACAGATACGCAGTATTTT.

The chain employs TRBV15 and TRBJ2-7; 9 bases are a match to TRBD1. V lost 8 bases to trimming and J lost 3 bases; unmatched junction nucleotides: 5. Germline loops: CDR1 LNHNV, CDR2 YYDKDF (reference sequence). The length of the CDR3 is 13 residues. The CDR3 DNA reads TGTGCCACCGACCCGGGACAGGGCTACGAGCAGTACTTC. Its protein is CATDPGQGYEQYF.

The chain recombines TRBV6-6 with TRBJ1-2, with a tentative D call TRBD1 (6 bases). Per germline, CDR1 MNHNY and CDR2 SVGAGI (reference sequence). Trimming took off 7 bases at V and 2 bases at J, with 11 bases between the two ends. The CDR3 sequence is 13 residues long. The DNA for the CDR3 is TGTGCCAGCATATACAGGGCCAACTATGGCTACACCTTC. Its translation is CASIYRANYGYTF.

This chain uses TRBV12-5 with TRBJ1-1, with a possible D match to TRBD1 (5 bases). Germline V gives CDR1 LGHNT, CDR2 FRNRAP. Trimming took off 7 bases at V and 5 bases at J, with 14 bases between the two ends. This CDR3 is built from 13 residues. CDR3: CASDGGVVTEAFF. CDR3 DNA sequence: TGTGCTAGTGACGGGGGGGTGGTAACTGAAGCTTTCTTT.

This CDR3 reads CASRSGSDGYTF. In nucleotides, the CDR3 is TGTGCCAGCAGGTCAGGGTCGGATGGCTACACCTTC. The chain combines TRBV7-6 with TRBJ1-2, with D possibly matching TRBD1 (5 bases). V lost 6 bases and J 6 bases, leaving 11 bases between the germline ends. The CDR3 has 12 amino acids. Germline CDR1 is SGHVS and CDR2 is FNYEAQ.

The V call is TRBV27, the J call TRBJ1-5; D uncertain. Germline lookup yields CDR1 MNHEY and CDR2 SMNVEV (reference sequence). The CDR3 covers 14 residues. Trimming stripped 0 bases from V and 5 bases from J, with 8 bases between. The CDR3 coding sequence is TGTGCCAGCAGTTTATCTCAGGCCGATCAGCCCCAGCATTTT. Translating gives CASSLSQADQPQHF.

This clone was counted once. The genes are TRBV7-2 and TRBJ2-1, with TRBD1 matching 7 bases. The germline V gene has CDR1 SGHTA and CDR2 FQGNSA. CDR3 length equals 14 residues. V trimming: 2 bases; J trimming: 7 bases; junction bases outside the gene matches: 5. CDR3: CASSLRGRLNEQFF. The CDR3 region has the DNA TGTGCCAGCAGCTTAAGGGGGCGTTTAAATGAGCAGTTCTTC.

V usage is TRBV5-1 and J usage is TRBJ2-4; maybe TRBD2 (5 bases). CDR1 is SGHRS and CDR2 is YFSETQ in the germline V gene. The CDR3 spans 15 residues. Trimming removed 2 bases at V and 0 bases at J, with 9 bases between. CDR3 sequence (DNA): TGCGCCAGCAGCTTTGGGGAGTTAGCCAAAAACATTCAGTACTTC. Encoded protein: CASSFGELAKNIQYF.

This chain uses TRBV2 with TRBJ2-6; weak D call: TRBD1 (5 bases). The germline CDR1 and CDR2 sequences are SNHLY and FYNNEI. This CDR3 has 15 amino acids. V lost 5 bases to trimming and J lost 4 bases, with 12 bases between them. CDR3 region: CASSPRGGGANVLTF. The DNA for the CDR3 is TGTGCCAGCAGTCCAAGGGGCGGCGGGGCCAACGTCCTGACTTTC. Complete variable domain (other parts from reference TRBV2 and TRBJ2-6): EPEVTQTPSHQVTQMGQEVILRCVPISNHLYFYWYRQILGQKVEFLVSFYNNEISEKSEIFDDQFSVERPDGSNFTLKIRSTKLEDSAMYFCASSPRGGGANVLTFGAGSRLTVL.